This T cell receptor beta chain originates from a study of T cell repertoires in cytomegalovirus infection. For the study at large: In the study, CMV epitopes included recently identified HLA-C-restricted and well-studied HLA-B-restricted ones. An indication of both CMV infection and matching HLA type came from public TCR beta signatures.

Notes on this clonotype: Its antigen is currently unknown.

Study-wide findings and caveats: HLA-C-restricted CMV clonotypes gave the most frequent clonotype in two of eight donors. Cumulative frequency of public TCR beta families picked out carriers of CMV plus the relevant HLA.

TCRdb independently ran MiXCR on the reads; one entry per CDR3 protein. The sample records some 150,000 distinct CDR3 sequences, over 25% being singletons. This receptor was taken from a human donor in good health (CMV status not recorded). Some clones in this sample may be carry-over from other donors' samples. The specimen was CD8+ T cells from cultured PBMCs, collected from culture after CMV antigen stimulation.

The CDR3 nucleotides read TGTGCCAGCACCTTCGGGTCCTATGGCTACACCTTC. It translates to CASTFGSYGYTF. This rearrangement joins TRBV12-3 or TRBV12-4 to TRBJ1-2; D not resolved. The CDR3 runs to 12 residues. Trimming removed 7 bases at V and 4 bases at J, with 10 bases between.